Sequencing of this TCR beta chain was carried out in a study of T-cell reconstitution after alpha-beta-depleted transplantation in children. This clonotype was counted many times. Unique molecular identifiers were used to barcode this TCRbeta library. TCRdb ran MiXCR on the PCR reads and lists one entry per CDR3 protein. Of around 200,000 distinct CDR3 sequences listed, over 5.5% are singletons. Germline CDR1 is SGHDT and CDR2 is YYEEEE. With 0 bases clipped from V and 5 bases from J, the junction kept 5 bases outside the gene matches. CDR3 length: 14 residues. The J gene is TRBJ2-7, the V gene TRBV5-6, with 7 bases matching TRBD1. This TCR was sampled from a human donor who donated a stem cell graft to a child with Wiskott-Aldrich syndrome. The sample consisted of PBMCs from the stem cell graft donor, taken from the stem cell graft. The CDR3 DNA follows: TGTGCCAGCAGCTTGGGACCGGGACAGAACGAGCAGTACTTC. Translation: CASSLGPGQNEQYF.